One and the same sample provided the 30 T cell receptor beta chains below, sequenced in a study of blood T cell repertoires in COVID-19. Assay: immunoSEQ multiplex PCR; the TCRdb copy retains only in-frame clones and omits some. In the table there are over 90,000 clones, 74% of which are singletons. Sample: peripheral blood. These receptors all come from a man aged 70-80 years with COVID-19, enrolled during active disease.

This rearrangement joins TRBV10-3 to TRBJ2-1; 13 bases are shared with TRBD2. The CDR3 totals 17 residues. The germline V gene has CDR1 ENHRY and CDR2 SYGVKD. With V trimmed by 4 bases and J by 5 bases, 8 bases remained unmatched. CDR3 sequence: CAISAGLAGARDNEQFF. The CDR3 DNA reads TGTGCCATCAGTGCCGGACTAGCGGGAGCTAGGGACAATGAGCAGTTCTTC.

The genes are TRBV11-2 and TRBJ1-2, with D unclear. Germline V gene lookup returns CDR1 SGHAT and CDR2 FQNNGV. With 5 bases removed from V and 6 bases from J, the gap between germline ends came to 19 bases. This CDR3 contains 15 residues. This chain's CDR3 is CASSPTVGGSHGYTF. Here the CDR3 DNA reads TGTGCCAGCAGCCCAACCGTGGGAGGGTCTCATGGCTACACCTTC.

This clone was seen a handful of times. The V and J genes are TRBV10-3 and TRBJ1-1; maybe TRBD1 (5 bases). The V end lost 10 bases, the J end lost 1 base, and 13 bases lay between the germline ends. Germline loops: CDR1 ENHRY, CDR2 SYGVKD. The CDR3 has 13 amino acids. Here the CDR3 DNA reads TGTGCCACCGGGAGGGACGAGAACACTGAAGCTTTCTTT. Residues: CATGRDENTEAFF.

The rearrangement uses TRBV11-2 and TRBJ2-2, with 7 bases identical to TRBD2. Germline V CDR1 and CDR2: SGHAT, FQNNGV. This CDR3 is built from 16 residues. Trimming took 1 base from V and 0 from J; bases not matched to a gene: 2. The CDR3 coding sequence is TGTGCCAGCAGCTTAGGTGCGGGAGCGAACACCGGGGAGCTGTTTTTT. Translating it yields CASSLGAGANTGELFF.

A single count supports this clone. CDR3 DNA: TGTGCCAGCCGGAGACAGTCGCTATCCTACGAGCAGTACTTC. Translating it yields CASRRQSLSYEQYF. V gene TRBV11-1 combines with J gene TRBJ2-7; TRBD1 might be the D (5 bases). Trimming removed 8 bases from V and 1 base from J, with 15 bases in between. Germline loops: CDR1 SGHAT, CDR2 FQDESV (reference sequence). The CDR3 has 14 amino acids.

The chain combines TRBV7-2 with TRBJ2-3, with 7 bases lining up with TRBD2. This CDR3 is 14 amino acids long. CDR1 and CDR2 (germline): SGHTA, FQGNSA. Germline trimming cut 0 bases from V and 4 bases from J; bases unmatched to any gene: 1. CDR3 sequence reads: CASSLAGGADTQYF. The CDR3 DNA sequence: TGTGCCAGCAGCTTAGCTGGGGGGGCAGATACGCAGTATTTT.

The V gene is TRBV15, the J gene TRBJ2-7; D may be TRBD2 (6 bases). Germline V CDR1 and CDR2: LNHNV, YYDKDF (reference sequence). V lost 1 base and J lost 5, with 21 bases in between. The CDR3 totals 17 residues. The CDR3 here is CATSRVGTTRILDEQYF. DNA for the CDR3: TGTGCCACCAGCAGAGTTGGGACGACTAGAATTCTTGACGAGCAGTACTTC.

This clone was counted between two and nine times. This chain uses TRBV19 with TRBJ2-2; 8 positions match TRBD2. CDR1 LNHDA and CDR2 SQIVND come from the germline V gene (reference sequence). Trimming removed 0 bases from V and 4 bases from J; junction bases left unmatched: 7. The CDR3 has 17 residues. The CDR3 loop reads CASSIDSREVSTGELFF. The CDR3 DNA reads TGTGCCAGTAGTATAGACTCGCGGGAGGTGAGCACCGGGGAGCTGTTTTTT.

The J gene is TRBJ2-1, the V gene TRBV9, with D possibly being TRBD2 (5 bases). CDR3 length: 15 residues. CDR1 SGDLS and CDR2 YYNGEE come from the germline V gene. The V end was cut by 0 bases, the J end by 4 bases, with 11 bases between. The CDR3 nucleotides are TGTGCCAGCAGCGTAGAAAGCGGAGATTACAATGAGCAGTTCTTC. It specifies CASSVESGDYNEQFF.

The genes are TRBV27 and TRBJ2-2, with 8 bases matching TRBD1. CDR3 size: 14 residues. Germline assignment: CDR1 MNHEY and CDR2 SMNVEV (reference sequence). V trimming: 6 bases; J trimming: 5 bases; junction bases outside the gene matches: 5. The CDR3 loop reads CASSRDRITGELFF. CDR3 in DNA: TGTGCCAGCAGCAGGGACAGGATAACCGGGGAGCTGTTTTTT.

The V call is TRBV30, the J call TRBJ2-1, with 9 bases lining up with TRBD2. The CDR3 has 15 amino acids. Trimming took 0 bases from V and 5 from J; bases not matched to a gene: 5. Per the germline V gene, CDR1 is GTSNPN and CDR2 is SVGIG (reference sequence). The CDR3 region has the DNA TGTGCCTGGAGTGTAGGGCTAGCGGGGAACAATGAGCAGTTCTTC. Its translation: CAWSVGLAGNNEQFF.

This chain uses TRBV9 with TRBJ2-1; TRBD2 matches 8 bases. Germline V gives CDR1 SGDLS, CDR2 YYNGEE. This CDR3 spans 17 amino acids. The V segment lost 3 bases and the J segment 6 bases; nucleotides outside the gene matches: 14. The CDR3 protein is CASSAEPGLGRGNEQFF. The CDR3 nucleotides are TGTGCCAGCAGCGCGGAGCCGGGACTAGGTCGGGGCAATGAGCAGTTCTTC.

This chain joins TRBV5-6 and TRBJ2-3; D is possibly TRBD2 (6 bases). V was cut by 4 bases and J by 6 bases, with 21 bases left in between. The CDR3 is 16 residues long. CDR1 and CDR2 (germline): SGHDT, YYEEEE. The CDR3: CASSRLVRISGDTQYF. CDR3 sequence (DNA): TGTGCCAGCAGCCGACTAGTAAGGATCAGTGGGGATACGCAGTATTTT. Based on the CDR3 plus reference TRBV5-6 and TRBJ2-3, the full variable domain is DAGVTQSPTHLIKTRGQQVTLRCSPKSGHDTVSWYQQALGQGPQFIFQYYEEEERQRGNFPDRFSGHQFPNYSSELNVNALLLGDSALYLCASSRLVRISGDTQYFGPGTRLTVL.

The gene calls are TRBV20-1 and TRBJ1-1; TRBD1 matches 9 bases. Germline V CDR1 and CDR2: DFQATT, SNEGSKA (reference sequence). J gave up 4 bases and V 3 bases, and 12 bases lay outside the gene matches. This CDR3 has 16 amino acids. DNA for the CDR3: TGCAGTGCTAGTCGAACAGGGGGCCAGATTGGCACTGAAGCTTTCTTT. This codes for CSASRTGGQIGTEAFF.

The V and J genes are TRBV9 and TRBJ2-1; 11 bases line up with TRBD2. Germline loops: CDR1 SGDLS, CDR2 YYNGEE. The CDR3 contains 15 residues. The junction had 3 bases not matched to a gene; V was cut back by 0 bases and J by 7 bases. The DNA of the CDR3 is TGTGCCAGCAGCGTAGCTAGCGGGAGGTCGAATGAGCAGTTCTTC. It specifies CASSVASGRSNEQFF.

The chain has TRBV2 and TRBJ2-5, with TRBD1 matching 10 bases. The length of the CDR3 is 15 residues. In germline, CDR1 is SNHLY, CDR2 FYNNEI. V was pared by 4 bases and J by 9 bases, with 11 bases of the junction left unmatched. The CDR3 sequence is CASSVDRGRGVAQYF. The DNA of the CDR3 is TGTGCCAGCAGTGTCGACAGGGGGCGCGGGGTGGCCCAGTACTTC.

The chain joins TRBV29-1 to TRBJ1-2; the match to TRBD1 covers 7 bases. The CDR3 extends over 13 amino acids. Germline CDR1 SQVTM, CDR2 ANQGSEA. V dropped 0 bases and J dropped 7; count of bases not matched to a gene: 5. The CDR3 sequence: CSVEDTGQSGYTF. CDR3 nucleotide sequence: TGCAGCGTTGAAGATACGGGACAGAGTGGCTACACCTTC.

The chain employs TRBV27 and TRBJ1-3, with D maybe TRBD1 (5 bases). Trimming took 1 base from V and 3 from J, leaving 13 bases between them. This CDR3 is 16 amino acids long. Germline V CDR1 and CDR2: MNHEY, SMNVEV (reference sequence). CDR3 sequence (DNA): TGTGCCAGCAGTTTATGGCAGGGTAGTCGTGGAAACACCATATATTTT. Translated: CASSLWQGSRGNTIYF.

J is TRBJ2-5 and V is TRBV7-2, with 10 bases matching TRBD2. The germline gives CDR1 SGHTA, CDR2 FQGNSA. Trimming removed 4 bases from V and 5 bases from J; junction bases left unmatched: 10. The CDR3 totals 16 residues. The CDR3 nucleotides are TGTGCCAGCAGCTCCCAACGACTAGCGGGCGGGGAGACCCAGTACTTC. Translated: CASSSQRLAGGETQYF.

The rearrangement links TRBV2 to TRBJ2-2; the D gene is possibly TRBD2 (6 bases). The CDR3 runs 16 residues. Trimming pared 3 bases from V and 4 bases from J, leaving 15 bases between. Germline CDR1 is SNHLY and CDR2 is FYNNEI. CDR3 sequence (DNA): TGTGCCAGCAGTGATCCTAGCGCCCGTGTCACCGGGGAGCTGTTTTTT. Translation: CASSDPSARVTGELFF.

Written as DNA, the CDR3 is TGTGCCAGCAGCTATGCGTCTTCTGGAAACACCATATATTTT. Residues: CASSYASSGNTIYF. The rearrangement links TRBV7-9 to TRBJ1-3; D unresolved. This CDR3 is built from 14 residues. Trimming pared 4 bases from V and 1 base from J, leaving 8 bases between. From germline, CDR1 is SEHNR and CDR2 FQNEAQ (reference sequence).

J is TRBJ2-7 and V is TRBV18; 7 bases map to TRBD2. Germline CDR1 reads KGHSH; CDR2 reads LQKENI. Germline trimming cut 0 bases from V and 1 base from J; bases unmatched to any gene: 6. The CDR3 has 16 amino acids. The CDR3 region is CASSPPVGGGSYEQYF. The CDR3 DNA reads as TGTGCCAGCTCACCACCGGTGGGGGGGGGATCCTACGAGCAGTACTTC.

The chain employs TRBV27 and TRBJ2-7; TRBD2 is a possible D gene (6 bases). CDR1 is MNHEY, CDR2 SMNVEV, per germline (reference sequence). Trimming pared 6 bases from V and 0 bases from J, leaving 18 bases between. The CDR3 loop spans 16 amino acids. CDR3 region: CASSWGSGRPSYEQYF. DNA of the CDR3: TGTGCCAGCAGCTGGGGTAGCGGTCGACCCTCCTACGAGCAGTACTTC.

The chain is built from TRBV4-3 and TRBJ2-3; maybe TRBD2 (5 bases). CDR1 is LGHNA and CDR2 is YSLEER in the germline V gene. V lost 6 bases and J 1 base, leaving 11 bases between the germline ends. The CDR3 consists of 14 residues. CDR3: CASRRGLGTDTQYF. CDR3 nucleotide sequence: TGCGCCAGCAGACGAGGACTGGGCACAGATACGCAGTATTTT.

The chain joins TRBV7-5 to TRBJ2-1; the table's TRBD2 call for D was not verified on the DNA. TRBV7-5 is designated a pseudogene. This CDR3 spans 15 amino acids. Written as DNA, the CDR3 is TGTGTCAGAAGCACCCGCATCGTAGTCTCGAAGGAGCAGTTCTTC. This encodes CVRSTRIVVSKEQFF.

This clone was found once. V is TRBV24-1 and J is TRBJ2-3, with TRBD2 as a possible D gene (5 bases). This CDR3 has 13 residues. Looked up from germline, CDR1 is KGHDR and CDR2 is SFDVKD. V gave up 11 bases and J gave up 1 base, with 12 bases separating them. The CDR3 loop is CASGLAGTDTQYF. Written as DNA, the CDR3 is TGTGCCAGCGGACTGGCTGGCACAGATACGCAGTATTTT.

The rearrangement uses TRBV28 and TRBJ2-1, with 10 bases that match TRBD1. V was clipped by 6 bases and J by 3 bases; unmatched bases: 5. The germline V gene has CDR1 MDHEN and CDR2 SYDVKM. The CDR3 contains 15 residues. CDR3 sequence: CASRRTGGNYNEQFF. For the CDR3, the DNA is TGTGCCAGCAGAAGGACAGGGGGTAACTACAATGAGCAGTTCTTC.

The chain couples TRBV2 to TRBJ1-1; TRBD1 agrees at 8 bases. V trimming: 4 bases; J trimming: 5 bases; junction bases outside the gene matches: 9. The CDR3 has 15 amino acids. Germline V lookup: CDR1 SNHLY, CDR2 FYNNEI. The chain's CDR3 is CASSGRGRSKTEAFF. The CDR3 nucleotides read TGTGCCAGCAGTGGCAGGGGGCGGAGTAAGACTGAAGCTTTCTTT. Full variable domain (missing parts from reference TRBV2 and TRBJ1-1): EPEVTQTPSHQVTQMGQEVILRCVPISNHLYFYWYRQILGQKVEFLVSFYNNEISEKSEIFDDQFSVERPDGSNFTLKIRSTKLEDSAMYFCASSGRGRSKTEAFFGQGTRLTVV.

This clone came up once. The chain links TRBV3-1 (or the pseudogene TRBV3-2) to TRBJ2-5; 7 bases map to TRBD2. The CDR3 spans 14 residues. Per germline, CDR1 LGHDT and CDR2 YNNKEL (reference sequence). Trimming took 1 base from V and 4 from J; bases not matched to a gene: 3. The CDR3 protein is CASSQGTRVETQYF. As DNA, the CDR3 is TGTGCCAGCAGCCAAGGGACTAGGGTAGAGACCCAGTACTTC.

V and J are TRBV29-1 and TRBJ2-3, with 8 bases that match TRBD2. Germline V gene sequence: CDR1 SQVTM, CDR2 ANQGSEA. The V segment lost 8 bases and the J segment 4 bases; nucleotides outside the gene matches: 2. The CDR3 spans 11 residues. CDR3 sequence reads: CSLAGADTQYF. Written as DNA, the CDR3 is TGCAGCCTAGCGGGCGCAGATACGCAGTATTTT.